This T cell receptor beta chain was sequenced for a study of blood T cells in healthy people across ages. Study findings and constraints: As age increased, TCR beta diversity per million T cells fell in a roughly linear fashion.

The sample, roughly 9.1 milliliters of peripheral blood, was drawn from each donor. Using a J-beta primer mix together with a sample-barcoded 5' primer, a second PCR was run for about 7 to 12 cycles. From the 5' RACE reads, TCRdb called clonotypes with MiXCR, one entry per CDR3 protein. Of 500,000 to 600,000 distinct CDR3 sequences detected, 25% to 30% appear once; the ten largest clones hold about 18%. The V segment lost 6 bases and the J segment 4 bases; nucleotides outside the gene matches: 3. The CDR3 covers 13 residues. This clonotype was seen more than once but under ten times. No antigen is known for it.

The J gene is TRBJ1-1, the V gene TRBV12-3 or TRBV12-4; 9 positions agree with TRBD1. The receptor was isolated from a woman between 65 and 79 years old in good health. Sequencing was carried out using blood. The CDR3 loop reads CASSGQGTTEAFF. As DNA, the CDR3 is TGTGCCAGCAGCGGACAGGGGACCACTGAAGCTTTCTTT.